The clone carrying this T cell receptor (beta chain) was recorded a few times. Its antigen remains unidentified. As to time point: pre-sensitization, week 0. Treatment in this sample: therapeutic diphenylcyclopropenone sensitization with weekly scalp DPC. Patients had alopecia, were aged 18 to 70, and were not pregnant. This sample was taken from a study of human T cells and chemical hapten exposure. Study-wide background: Donors were sensitized with 2% DPC on the upper inner arm. Weekly scalp doses of diphenylcyclopropenone were given to patients during the approximately 26-week study. Points from the study as a whole: DPC sensitization did not alter TCRs above 1 in 1000 frequency.

Trimming at V came to 6 bases and at J to 6 bases, leaving 9 bases not matched to a gene. Per the germline V gene, CDR1 is DFQATT and CDR2 is SNEGSKA (reference sequence). The CDR3 sequence is 15 residues long. MiXCR, applied by TCRdb to the RACE reads, yields one record per CDR3 protein. Of 60,000 to 70,000 distinct CDR3 sequences in the sample, approximately 11% are singletons; the top ten hold 4.5% to 5.5%. The genes are TRBV20-1 and TRBJ2-3; 13 bases line up with TRBD2. This receptor was taken from a woman aged 45 to 65 with alopecia areata. Some clones in this sample may be carry-over from other donors' samples. The sequenced sample was whole blood, obtained in connection with sensitization to the hapten diphenylcyclopropenone (DPC). The CDR3 nucleotides read TGCAGTGCAGACCTGACTAGCGGGGGGCCCGATACGCAGTATTTT. Translated, it gives CSADLTSGGPDTQYF.